The clone carrying this TCR beta chain was found a few times. Its antigen remains unidentified. These data are taken from a study of T-cell memory formation after mild COVID-19. Findings and limits, study-wide: Clones that contracted from day 15 to 85 had balanced CD4/CD8; later expanders were CD4+ biased. The SARS-CoV-2 specificity of second-wave clones reaching peak at day 37 remained unverified. That cross-reactive memory joined was suggested by some responding clones appearing in pre-infection memory.

The CDR3 covers 16 residues. From germline, CDR1 is SEHNR and CDR2 FQNEAQ (reference sequence). The V end was cut by 5 bases, the J end by 8 bases, with 22 bases between. TCRdb fed the 5' RACE reads into MiXCR, producing one record per CDR3 protein. The data hold approximately 490,000 distinct CDR3 sequences, with 20% observed a single time. This chain connects TRBV7-9 to TRBJ2-1, with a possible D match to TRBD2 (5 bases). Input material: PBMCs or a T cell subset sorted from them (not recorded which). This TCR came from an adult woman who had mild COVID-19 (a few samples of this study predate the infection). Cell type and time point are not known. CDR3: CASSPKFEEVVYEQFF. DNA of the CDR3: TGTGCCAGCAGCCCAAAGTTCGAGGAGGTGGTCTATGAGCAGTTCTTC.